This T cell receptor (beta chain) was observed in a study of shared clonotypes between healthy human individuals. The run depth of the assay was deep. Method: immunoSEQ multiplex PCR; TCRdb's copy keeps in-frame clones and lacks some. The sample lists about 2 million clones; about 95% were seen once. Germline CDR1 MDHEN, CDR2 SYDVKM. The CDR3 sequence is 14 residues long. V was pared by 8 bases and J by 4 bases, with 6 bases of the junction left unmatched. Study-level results: Among a handful of donors, approximately 5% of naive CD4 clonotypes were found in common. Among non-shared clonotypes, generation probabilities were lower than among those shared by all four donors. Estimated richness values were generally larger in naive subsets than in memory subsets.

As for this clone: Its matching antigen is unknown.

Naivety among CD8 cells was defined by CD45RO negativity and positive CCR7 selection, thereby excluding terminally differentiated effector memory CD45RA+ cells. The specimen was naive CD8+ T cells sorted from blood. This sequence joins TRBV28 and TRBJ1-4; 8 bases line up with TRBD1. This sequence originates from a man aged 18 to 29 in good health. Here the CDR3 DNA reads TGTGCCAGCTCGGACAGGGCCCTTAATGAAAAACTGTTTTTT. It codes for CASSDRALNEKLFF.